This paragraph covers one TCR beta chain sequence. What it binds is not known. A template switching step added UMIs, each with a 6-nucleotide sample barcode. Reprocessing the 5' RACE reads, TCRdb reports a single entry for every CDR3 protein and omits DNA. This sample's clone table lists approximately 400,000 distinct CDR3 sequences. This entry belongs to a study of monozygotic twins with inflammatory bowel disease. Whole-study results and caveats: Reduced clonotype sharing with other individuals was observed in IBD patients relative to healthy twins, especially with disease activity. Diversity of TCRbeta measured by inverse Simpson was lower in IBD patients than in healthy co-twins. Researchers were unable to tell different T cell subtypes apart.

CDR3 length equals 17 residues. Germline V CDR1 and CDR2: KGHSH, LQKENI. The chain carries TRBV18 and TRBJ2-3; with no DNA, the TCRdb D assignment of TRBD2 cannot be verified. Sequenced input: blood. The receptor's source is a human donor with ulcerative colitis or Crohn's disease, or a healthy co-twin of an affected twin (not recorded which). The chain's CDR3 is CASSPLKRGDGTDTQYF.